This T cell receptor (beta chain) was captured by sequencing in a study of blood T cell repertoires in COVID-19. About the research overall: Samples came from the United States, Italy and Spain, spanning acute and convalescent COVID-19. PBMCs, B-cell-depleted T cells, or T cells provided the cDNA or gDNA that made up the material.

This CDR3 has 13 residues. Deletions cut 7 bases from V and 10 bases from J, with 16 bases between. CDR1 is SGHDN, CDR2 FVKESK, per germline. The repertoire was sequenced with immunoSEQ multiplex PCR; TCRdb's copy has only in-frame clones and lacks some. This sample carries just under 150,000 clones, more than 75% of them seen once, and the ten largest clones take approximately 40%. The sequence was obtained from a man in his fifties who had recovered from COVID-19. Material for sequencing was peripheral blood. The chain uses TRBV14 and TRBJ1-4; D is ambiguous. CDR3 in amino acids: CASTTTRRRKLFF. The CDR3 DNA follows: TGTGCCAGCACCACAACAAGGCGGAGAAAACTGTTTTTT.